This T cell receptor (beta chain) appears in the sequencing data of a study of blood T cell repertoires in COVID-19. Study summary: The United States, Italy and Spain supplied acute and convalescent COVID-19 samples. The analysed material was cDNA or gDNA that came from T cells, B-cell-depleted T cells, or PBMCs.

There are a few counts of this clone. The CDR3 sequence is 14 residues long. Trimming pared 2 bases from V and 6 bases from J, leaving 13 bases between. Germline-derived CDR1 and CDR2 are MNHEY and SVGAGI. Original data processing: Using reference gene primer amplification, nucleated cell counts were estimated. Profiled with immunoSEQ multiplex PCR; TCRdb holds only in-frame clones, not every one. V and J calls and clone size are given by that table; D and trimming were obtained from the DNA. Here the sample spans 200,000 to 250,000 clones, approximately 90% being singletons. This sequence joins TRBV6-5 and TRBJ1-1, with a weak D call TRBD1 (5 bases). This receptor was obtained from an elderly man with acute or convalescent COVID-19. The sequencing sample was made of peripheral blood. The CDR3, as DNA: TGTGCCAGCAGTTACAGGGCAGGGTCAGCTGAAGCTTTCTTT. This gives the protein CASSYRAGSAEAFF.